This TCR beta chain was identified during a study of blood T cell repertoires in COVID-19. Study context: Both acute and convalescent COVID-19 samples were obtained from the United States, Italy and Spain. The analysed material was cDNA or gDNA that came from T cells, B-cell-depleted T cells, or PBMCs.

The authors' processing: Amplified reference gene primers provided the basis for estimating nucleated cell counts. Data came from immunoSEQ multiplex PCR; TCRdb stores just in-frame clones and leaves some out. V and J calls and clone size follow that table, whereas D and trimming were derived from the DNA. Of approximately 170,000 clones detected, more than 85% appear once; the ten largest clones hold roughly 2.5%. Germline V gene lookup returns CDR1 LNHNV and CDR2 YYDKDF (reference sequence). There are 12 residues in the CDR3. Trimming pared 4 bases from V and 2 bases from J, leaving 3 bases between.

The sample was peripheral blood. This TCR came from a woman at least 80 years old with COVID-19, enrolled during active disease. The rearrangement uses TRBV15 and TRBJ1-3; no reliable D call. The CDR3 is CATSITGNTIYF. The CDR3 nucleotides are TGTGCCACCAGCATAACTGGAAACACCATATATTTT.